The 26 T cell receptor beta chains listed next were all sequenced from one sample in a study of sequential checkpoint blockade in melanoma. The protocol was immunoSEQ multiplex PCR, while the TCRdb copy is restricted to in-frame clones and leaves out a portion. The sample contains roughly 17,000 clones, 60% to 75% of which appear only once. The treatment denotes: randomized to nivolumab then ipilimumab (arm A) or the reverse (arm B). This material consisted of CD8+ T cells sorted from blood (inferred from file names), taken from a patient given nivolumab and ipilimumab in sequence. All receptors come from a human donor with melanoma.

V gene TRBV6-5 combines with J gene TRBJ1-3; D may be TRBD1 (5 bases). Per the germline V gene, CDR1 is MNHEY and CDR2 is SVGAGI. This CDR3 has 14 amino acids. With 0 bases removed from V and 2 bases from J, the gap between germline ends came to 5 bases. The CDR3 bases are TGTGCCAGCAGTTACTCAGGGGCTGGAAACACCATATATTTT. Translation: CASSYSGAGNTIYF.

The V gene is TRBV19, the J gene TRBJ2-7; possible D gene TRBD1, 7 bases. Germline-derived CDR1 and CDR2 are LNHDA and SQIVND (reference sequence). Deletions cut 6 bases from V and 0 bases from J, with 15 bases between. The CDR3 extends over 15 amino acids. The CDR3 here is CASRTRDRASYEQYF. Here the CDR3 DNA reads TGTGCCAGTAGGACGCGGGACAGAGCCTCCTACGAGCAGTACTTC.

This clone was picked up a small number of times. The J gene is TRBJ2-7, the V gene TRBV6-6; tentative D call: TRBD2 (6 bases). V was pared by 4 bases and J by 7 bases, with 11 bases between. This CDR3 has 12 amino acids. The V gene's germline CDR1 is MNHNY and CDR2 SVGAGI (reference sequence). The CDR3 here is CASSSRLEEQYF. The CDR3 DNA reads TGTGCCAGCAGTTCTCGACTAGAGGAGCAGTACTTC.

This chain uses TRBV25-1 with TRBJ2-1; D gene unclear. The germline V gene encodes CDR1 MGHDK and CDR2 SYGVNS. This CDR3 has 12 residues. The V gene lost 5 bases and the J gene lost 7 bases, with 9 bases spanning the gap. The CDR3 protein is CASSISSNEQFF. CDR3 nucleotides: TGTGCCAGCAGTATTTCTTCTAATGAGCAGTTCTTC. Based on the CDR3 plus reference TRBV25-1 and TRBJ2-1, the full variable domain is EADIYQTPRYLVIGTGKKITLECSQTMGHDKMYWYQQDPGMELHLIHYSYGVNSTEKGDLSSESTVSRIRTEHFPLTLESARPSHTSQYLCASSISSNEQFFGPGTRLTVL.

This rearrangement joins TRBV4-3 to TRBJ2-1; tentatively, D is TRBD2 (6 bases). The germline V and J ends were trimmed by 4 bases and 0 bases, with 13 bases remaining between them. This CDR3 contains 16 residues. Germline CDR1 and CDR2: LGHNA and YSLEER. CDR3 residues: CASSPLAGSSYNEQFF. The DNA of the CDR3 is TGCGCCAGCAGCCCTCTGGCGGGGAGCTCCTACAATGAGCAGTTCTTC.

This clone was found once. V usage is TRBV27 and J usage is TRBJ1-2; D unclear. Germline values: CDR1 MNHEY, CDR2 SMNVEV (reference sequence). The ends were cut back, 4 bases at V and 6 bases at J, with 6 bases in the middle. The CDR3 covers 11 residues. The CDR3 coding sequence is TGTGCCAGCAGTTCCGGTGATGGCTACACCTTC. Translating it yields CASSSGDGYTF.

This chain connects TRBV28 to TRBJ2-7, with TRBD1 identical over 8 bases. The CDR3 length is 13 residues. Trimming at V came to 6 bases and at J to 5 bases, leaving 6 bases not matched to a gene. The germline V gene has CDR1 MDHEN and CDR2 SYDVKM. The CDR3 loop is CASRRTGRNEQYF. The CDR3 DNA follows: TGTGCCAGCAGACGGACAGGGCGGAACGAGCAGTACTTC.

This clone was seen a handful of times. The chain carries TRBV5-6 and TRBJ2-7, with TRBD2 matching over 8 bases. The CDR3 runs 15 residues. Germline CDR1 SGHDT, CDR2 YYEEEE. V shed 2 bases and J 7 bases; nucleotides not matched to a gene: 11. CDR3 protein: CASSFGAGVSREQYF. In nucleotides, the CDR3 is TGTGCCAGCAGCTTCGGAGCGGGAGTCTCACGTGAGCAGTACTTC.

The chain couples TRBV27 to TRBJ1-2, with a tentative D call TRBD1 (6 bases). V was trimmed by 4 bases and J by 6 bases, leaving 9 bases between them. CDR1 is MNHEY, CDR2 SMNVEV, per germline (reference sequence). This CDR3 region has 12 residues. DNA for the CDR3: TGTGCCAGCAGTTCTCGGACAGATGGCTACACCTTC. This codes for CASSSRTDGYTF.

V is TRBV27 and J is TRBJ2-7; 9 bases are shared with TRBD2. Trimming took 9 bases from V and 3 from J; bases not matched to a gene: 6. This CDR3 region has 13 residues. CDR1 MNHEY and CDR2 SMNVEV come from the germline V gene (reference sequence). The CDR3 sequence is CARAGGYGYEQYF. Written as DNA, the CDR3 is TGTGCCAGAGCGGGGGGCTACGGCTACGAGCAGTACTTC.

This rearrangement joins TRBV4-3 to TRBJ2-7; 7 bases fit TRBD2. This CDR3 is 17 amino acids long. The V and J ends lost 2 bases and 0 bases, in that order; junction bases with no gene match: 10. CDR1 LGHNA and CDR2 YSLEER come from the germline V gene. CDR3: CASSQSVGGTSSYEQYF. The CDR3 bases are TGCGCCAGCAGCCAATCAGTCGGGGGGACCAGCTCCTACGAGCAGTACTTC.

The chain is built from TRBV4-1 and TRBJ1-1, with D perhaps TRBD1 (5 bases). Germline CDR1 and CDR2: MGHRA and YSYEKL. V gave up 3 bases and J gave up 4 bases, with 6 bases separating them. This CDR3 has 12 residues. This CDR3 reads CASSHGATEAFF. DNA of the CDR3: TGCGCCAGCAGCCATGGGGCCACTGAAGCTTTCTTT.

This clone was seen a single time. The V and J genes are TRBV4-1 and TRBJ2-5, with no clear D. The J call may be mistaken, given a closer DNA end match to TRBJ2-7. The CDR3 runs 15 residues. Looked up from germline, CDR1 is MGHRA and CDR2 is YSYEKL. In DNA form, the CDR3 reads TGCGCCAGCAGCCTGGTCCGAGGCGGTGCCTACGAGCAGTACTTC. Translation: CASSLVRGGAYEQYF.

CDR3 sequence reads: CASSLAREQFF. Written as DNA, the CDR3 is TGTGCCAGCAGCTTAGCGCGGGAGCAGTTCTTC. The V gene is TRBV7-9, the J gene TRBJ2-1; D is undetermined. The CDR3 is made up of 11 amino acids. CDR1 is SEHNR, CDR2 FQNEAQ, per germline (reference sequence). Trimming cost V 0 bases and J 10 bases, with 4 bases left between them.

The chain uses TRBV6-5 and TRBJ2-5; D is possibly TRBD1 (5 bases). The DNA end favors TRBJ2-7, so the J call may be wrong. Germline V CDR1 and CDR2: MNHEY, SVGAGI. The CDR3 covers 16 residues. CDR3 region: CASSYSPNRNKYEQYF. CDR3 bases: TGTGCCAGCAGTTACTCTCCCAACAGGAATAAATACGAGCAGTACTTC.

The genes are TRBV13 and TRBJ2-7; TRBD2 matches at 8 bases. Germline V gene sequence: CDR1 PRHDT, CDR2 FYEKMQ (reference sequence). With V trimmed by 5 bases and J by 5 bases, 5 bases remained unmatched. CDR3 length equals 13 residues. This chain's CDR3 is CASSPTGGDEQYF. The CDR3 region has the DNA TGTGCCAGCAGCCCCACCGGGGGGGACGAGCAGTACTTC.

The chain is built from TRBV4-1 and TRBJ2-7; D unresolved. Deletions cut 0 bases from V and 3 bases from J, with 6 bases between. Germline V lookup: CDR1 MGHRA, CDR2 YSYEKL. CDR3 size: 13 residues. The CDR3 reads CASSQDSGYEQYF. The CDR3, as DNA: TGCGCCAGCAGCCAAGATTCGGGCTACGAGCAGTACTTC.

The chain combines TRBV27 with TRBJ2-1; the D gene is possibly TRBD2 (5 bases). Germline CDR1 and CDR2: MNHEY and SMNVEV (reference sequence). Trimming shortened V by 6 bases and J by 0 bases, and 9 bases separated the two germline ends. This CDR3 spans 14 amino acids. DNA for the CDR3: TGTGCCAGCAGCCGTCGGGGCTCCTACAATGAGCAGTTCTTC. This sequence encodes CASSRRGSYNEQFF.

V is TRBV7-6 and J is TRBJ1-4; D is perhaps TRBD1 (5 bases). V lost 1 base to trimming and J lost 8 bases, with 14 bases between them. The germline CDR1 and CDR2 sequences are SGHVS and FNYEAQ. This CDR3 has 15 amino acids. Here the CDR3 reads CASSLGARVREKLFF. The CDR3 region has the DNA TGTGCCAGCAGCTTAGGGGCCAGGGTCAGGGAAAAACTGTTTTTT.

The chain uses TRBV30 and TRBJ1-2; 8 nucleotides line up with TRBD1. The CDR3 contains 14 residues. Germline values: CDR1 GTSNPN, CDR2 SVGIG (reference sequence). With 5 bases clipped from V and 1 base from J, the junction kept 6 bases outside the gene matches. CDR3 loop: CAWDPDRVNYGYTF. In nucleotides, the CDR3 is TGTGCCTGGGACCCGGACAGGGTTAACTATGGCTACACCTTC.

This clone was detected only once. J is TRBJ1-4 and V is TRBV12-5, with TRBD1 matching 8 bases. Germline V lookup: CDR1 LGHNT, CDR2 FRNRAP. This CDR3 comprises 15 residues. J lost 1 base, V lost 5 bases, and 3 bases had no gene match. DNA of the CDR3: TGTGCTAGTGGTCAGGGGGCGCAAACTAATGAAAAACTGTTTTTT. This encodes CASGQGAQTNEKLFF. Full variable domain (outside the CDR3, taken from reference TRBV12-5 and TRBJ1-4): DARVTQTPRHKVTEMGQEVTMRCQPILGHNTVFWYRQTMMQGLELLAYFRNRAPLDDSGMPKDRFSAEMPDATLATLKIQPSEPRDSAVYFCASGQGAQTNEKLFFGSGTQLSVL.

This chain links TRBV7-9 with TRBJ1-2; no clear D. Germline V gene data show CDR1 as SEHNR and CDR2 as FQNEAQ (reference sequence). The V end was cut by 5 bases, the J end by 6 bases, with 25 bases between. The CDR3 has 17 amino acids. Here the CDR3 reads CASSPRTDYLYADGYTF. The CDR3 nucleotides read TGTGCCAGCAGCCCTCGGACGGACTACCTTTACGCGGATGGCTACACCTTC.

The J gene is TRBJ2-7, the V gene TRBV27, with D uncertain. Germline-derived CDR1 and CDR2 are MNHEY and SMNVEV (reference sequence). The length of the CDR3 is 14 residues. V lost 6 bases and J lost 6, with 18 bases in between. The CDR3 nucleotides are TGTGCCAGCAGCCCCTACGAGGCCGGCGGCGAGCAGTACTTC. Residues: CASSPYEAGGEQYF.

V gene TRBV13 combines with J gene TRBJ2-7; 9 nucleotides agree with TRBD2. The germline V gene has CDR1 PRHDT and CDR2 FYEKMQ (reference sequence). The ends lost 0 bases at V and 2 bases at J; junction bases unmatched: 2. The CDR3 length is 15 residues. In DNA form, the CDR3 reads TGTGCCAGCAGCTTAGGGCGGGAGGGGGCCTACGAGCAGTACTTC. The encoded protein is CASSLGREGAYEQYF.

The chain links TRBV6-1 to TRBJ2-7; possibly TRBD1 for D (6 bases). The CDR3 consists of 12 residues. Germline values: CDR1 MNHNS, CDR2 SASEGT. V lost 3 bases, J lost 7 bases, and 10 bases lay in between. CDR3 sequence (DNA): TGTGCCAGCAGTGATAGGGGGTTGGAGCAGTACTTC. Translated: CASSDRGLEQYF.

Only one count was recorded for this clone. The chain is built from TRBV27 and TRBJ2-7, with TRBD1 as a possible D gene (6 bases). This CDR3 has 15 amino acids. Germline V gene data show CDR1 as MNHEY and CDR2 as SMNVEV (reference sequence). V gave up 5 bases and J gave up 2 bases, with 16 bases separating them. The CDR3 bases are TGTGCCAGCAGTCTCAGTCAGGGGAATCCCTACGAGCAGTACTTC. This codes for CASSLSQGNPYEQYF.